This T cell receptor beta chain derives from a study of control samples from healthy donors and cancer patients. The CDR3 runs to 15 residues. Trimming removed 1 base from V and 7 bases from J; junction bases left unmatched: 3. CDR1 and CDR2 from the germline V gene are SGHTA and FQGTGA. TCRdb's copy holds only in-frame clones and misses some; the assay was immunoSEQ multiplex PCR. Found here are around 63,000 clones, around 87% of them singletons; the top ten hold over 2%. This clonotype was sampled from a woman in her forties or fifties with head and neck cancer. The sequenced material came from PBMCs. V usage is TRBV7-3 and J usage is TRBJ2-1; 11 bases fit TRBD2. The CDR3, as DNA: TGTGCCAGCAGCTTAATAGCGGGGGGGCTAAATGAGCAGTTCTTC. Its translation: CASSLIAGGLNEQFF.